Sequencing of this TCR beta chain was carried out in a study of PD-L1 blockade in urothelial cancer. Profiling relied on immunoSEQ multiplex PCR, and the TCRdb table lists in-frame clones only, not all of them. The sample carries tens of thousands of clones, around 81% recorded once. Losses at the gene ends were 5 bases for V and 5 bases for J; bases not matched to a gene: 10. Per the germline V gene, CDR1 is SGDLS and CDR2 is YYNGEE. CDR3 length: 15 amino acids. Sample time point: pretreatment peripheral blood. This material consisted of PBMCs, taken around atezolizumab (anti-PD-L1) treatment. The gene calls are TRBV9 and TRBJ2-3; 8 bases match TRBD2. The TCR originated in a man between 65 and 79 years old with urothelial cancer. The DNA of the CDR3 is TGTGCCAGCAGAGCCCCGGGACTAGTTGGAGATACGCAGTATTTT. Its protein is CASRAPGLVGDTQYF.